This TCR beta chain was recorded in a study of blood T cell repertoires in COVID-19. Remarks on this clone: The junction departs from the called germline gene at one end, perhaps through a read error.

Clones were sequenced by immunoSEQ multiplex PCR, and TCRdb holds only the in-frame ones, with some missing. The repertoire holds 200,000 to 300,000 clones, with more than 75% as singletons. The germline V gene has CDR1 LNHNV and CDR2 YYDKDF (reference sequence). The CDR3 has 17 residues. V and J are TRBV15 and TRBJ2-4, with 7 bases matching TRBD2. This TCR was recovered from a man aged 40-55 years who had recovered from COVID-19. The specimen was peripheral blood. For the CDR3, the DNA is TGTGCCACCAGCCGAGAGCGGGACCTCACCAGGCCAAACATTCAGTACTTC. This sequence encodes CATSRERDLTRPNIQYF.